The next 27 T cell receptor beta chains were all read from a single sample in a study of cytomegalovirus exposure and HLA in healthy donors. PCR employed 60 Vbeta and 13 Jbeta primers. Assay used: immunoSEQ multiplex PCR; TCRdb lists only in-frame clones, some missing. The repertoire holds 150,000 to 200,000 clones, with 75% to 80% as singletons. The specimen was PBMCs. The receptors were sampled from a man aged 50-59 years in good health and CMV-seropositive.

The chain combines TRBV18 with TRBJ2-1, with D perhaps TRBD2 (5 bases). V lost 3 bases to trimming and J lost 7 bases, with 16 bases between them. Germline V gene data show CDR1 as KGHSH and CDR2 as LQKENI. This CDR3 contains 15 residues. CDR3 sequence (DNA): TGTGCCAGCTCACCTCTAGCACAAGGAAGGAATGAGCAGTTCTTC. This translates into CASSPLAQGRNEQFF. The complete variable domain, with remaining parts taken from reference TRBV18 and TRBJ2-1, reads NAGVMQNPRHLVRRRGQEARLRCSPMKGHSHVYWYRQLPEEGLKFMVYLQKENIIDESGMPKERFSAEFPKEGPSILRIQQVVRGDSAAYFCASSPLAQGRNEQFFGPGTRLTVL.

The chain couples TRBV7-3 to TRBJ1-2; no definite D call. Germline assignment: CDR1 SGHTA and CDR2 FQGTGA. This CDR3 is 16 amino acids long. Between the trimmed V and J ends, which lost 0 bases and 8 bases, there was a span of 19 bases. Here the CDR3 DNA reads TGTGCCAGCAGCTTAACGTTCCACCACGGGAACGGAGGCTACACCTTC. The encoded protein is CASSLTFHHGNGGYTF.

As concerns this clone: It may be a read error: a sequence one base away is much more abundant. Here the CDR3 DNA reads TGTGCCAGCAGTTCGGGGGGAGATACGCAGTATTTT. Translating gives CASSSGGDTQYF. The rearrangement joins TRBV6-5 to TRBJ2-3; 7 bases fit TRBD2. The J segment lost 5 bases and the V segment lost 4 bases, leaving 0 bases of the junction unmatched. Germline-derived CDR1 and CDR2 are MNHEY and SVGAGI. The CDR3 loop spans 12 amino acids.

V is TRBV15 and J is TRBJ2-1; 11 bases are shared with TRBD2. The junction had 6 bases not matched to a gene; V was cut back by 0 bases and J by 2 bases. CDR3 length: 18 residues. Looked up from germline, CDR1 is LNHNV and CDR2 is YYDKDF (reference sequence). CDR3 nucleotides: TGTGCCACCAGCAGAGATTTAATAGCGGGGGGGACCTACAATGAGCAGTTCTTC. Translation: CATSRDLIAGGTYNEQFF.

The chain employs TRBV7-2 and TRBJ2-7; D may be TRBD1 (5 bases). The germline V gene has CDR1 SGHTA and CDR2 FQGNSA. The CDR3 is 14 residues long. Trimming cost V 5 bases and J 4 bases, with 15 bases left between them. This CDR3 is CASSPQRQIYEQYF. The CDR3 nucleotides are TGTGCCAGCAGCCCCCAACGACAGATTTACGAGCAGTACTTC.

This chain connects TRBV5-4 to TRBJ1-2, with a weak D call TRBD1 (5 bases). The germline V gene encodes CDR1 SGHNT and CDR2 YYREEE (reference sequence). V was cut by 4 bases and J by 1 base, with 8 bases left in between. The CDR3 is made up of 13 amino acids. The CDR3 DNA follows: TGTGCCAGCAGCCCGACAGATAACTATGGCTACACCTTC. Translating it yields CASSPTDNYGYTF.

The CDR3 sequence: CASSRIDSREETQYF. CDR3 bases: TGTGCCAGCAGCCGGATTGACAGCCGGGAAGAGACCCAGTACTTC. The chain carries TRBV7-9 and TRBJ2-5, with D possibly matching TRBD1 (5 bases). V lost 5 bases and J 3 bases, leaving 16 bases between the germline ends. This CDR3 comprises 15 residues. Looked up from germline, CDR1 is SEHNR and CDR2 is FQNEAQ (reference sequence). Combining the CDR3 with reference TRBV7-9 and TRBJ2-5 gives the whole variable domain DTGVSQNPRHKITKRGQNVTFRCDPISEHNRLYWYRQTLGQGPEFLTYFQNEAQLEKSRLLSDRFSAERPKGSFSTLEIQRTEQGDSAMYLCASSRIDSREETQYFGPGTRLLVL.

The genes are TRBV6-6 and TRBJ1-2; D gene ambiguous. V shed 2 bases and J shed 3 bases, with 13 bases lying between them. The CDR3 consists of 15 residues. Germline values: CDR1 MNHNY, CDR2 SVGAGI (reference sequence). The CDR3 bases are TGTGCCAGCAGTTACCCCGCGGGGAGAGACTATGGCTACACCTTC. The encoded protein is CASSYPAGRDYGYTF.

The V gene is TRBV4-2, the J gene TRBJ1-2; 12 nucleotides line up with TRBD1. From germline, CDR1 is LGHNA and CDR2 YNFKEQ. The CDR3 totals 16 residues. V lost 5 bases to trimming and J lost 6 bases; unmatched junction nucleotides: 10. The CDR3 loop reads CASSTHGTGGLDGYTF. The CDR3, as DNA: TGTGCCAGCAGCACCCACGGGACAGGGGGCCTGGATGGCTACACCTTC.

This clone was picked up a small number of times. The rearrangement joins TRBV19 to TRBJ2-5; 11 nucleotides agree with TRBD2. Germline V CDR1 and CDR2: LNHDA, SQIVND (reference sequence). Unmatched junction bases numbered 3, after V lost 2 bases and J lost 4 bases. This CDR3 comprises 15 residues. The CDR3 sequence is CASSILAGGAETQYF. CDR3 coding DNA: TGTGCCAGTAGTATACTAGCGGGGGGCGCAGAGACCCAGTACTTC.

J is TRBJ1-2 and V is TRBV19; D is undetermined. The CDR3 contains 13 residues. From germline, CDR1 is LNHDA and CDR2 SQIVND (reference sequence). Trimming removed 1 base at V and 4 bases at J, with 7 bases between. The CDR3 nucleotides are TGTGCCAGTAGTATAGGATCAGTCTATGGCTACACCTTC. It specifies CASSIGSVYGYTF.

The chain uses TRBV9 and TRBJ2-3; possibly TRBD2 for D (7 bases). Germline V gene data show CDR1 as SGDLS and CDR2 as YYNGEE. With 2 bases removed from V and 4 bases from J, the gap between germline ends came to 14 bases. This CDR3 is 15 amino acids long. The CDR3 DNA reads as TGTGCCAGCAGCGTGGCGGGGGCCCCCTCAGATACGCAGTATTTT. Protein sequence: CASSVAGAPSDTQYF.

The chain has TRBV7-9 and TRBJ2-1; perhaps TRBD1 as D (5 bases). The V end lost 5 bases, the J end lost 10 bases, and 12 bases lay between the germline ends. This CDR3 spans 12 amino acids. Germline V CDR1 and CDR2: SEHNR, FQNEAQ (reference sequence). The CDR3 DNA reads TGTGCCAGCAGCACACACAGGACCGAGCAGTTCTTC. It is translated as CASSTHRTEQFF.

There are a few counts of this clone. V is TRBV4-2 and J is TRBJ1-1, with TRBD1 identical over 7 bases. Germline V CDR1 and CDR2: LGHNA, YNFKEQ. This CDR3 contains 16 residues. The J segment lost 1 base and the V segment lost 2 bases, leaving 7 bases of the junction unmatched. The DNA for the CDR3 is TGTGCCAGCAGCCAACGGAGGGGGCGGGGGAACACTGAAGCTTTCTTT. Its protein is CASSQRRGRGNTEAFF.

This chain links TRBV5-4 with TRBJ2-5, with TRBD2 as a possible D gene (5 bases). Trimming removed 2 bases from V and 9 bases from J, with 8 bases in between. The CDR3 has 11 residues. Germline CDR1 is SGHNT and CDR2 is YYREEE (reference sequence). This chain's CDR3 is CASSFRESQYF. In DNA form, the CDR3 reads TGTGCCAGCAGCTTCCGGGAATCCCAGTACTTC.

This rearrangement joins TRBV15 to TRBJ1-5; D unclear. The germline CDR1 and CDR2 sequences are LNHNV and YYDKDF (reference sequence). The CDR3 contains 14 residues. V lost 9 bases and J 1 base, leaving 13 bases between the germline ends. CDR3 DNA: TGTGCCACTTGGCGTTCGGGGAGCAATCAGCCCCAGCATTTT. It codes for CATWRSGSNQPQHF.

In DNA form, the CDR3 reads TGTGCCAGCATGCGGGACGGACAACTTCTTGGCTACACCTTC. This sequence encodes CASMRDGQLLGYTF. The chain is built from TRBV2 and TRBJ1-2; a weak D match, TRBD1 (5 bases). Between the trimmed V and J ends, which lost 7 bases and 7 bases, there was a span of 19 bases. CDR3 length equals 14 residues. Germline lookup yields CDR1 SNHLY and CDR2 FYNNEI.

V is TRBV7-6 and J is TRBJ2-6; 8 nucleotides line up with TRBD1. Germline loops: CDR1 SGHVS, CDR2 FNYEAQ. The CDR3 contains 20 residues. With V trimmed by 0 bases and J by 0 bases, 10 bases remained unmatched. CDR3 DNA: TGTGCCAGCAGCTTAGCGGACAGGGCCGTAGACTCCTCTGGGGCCAACGTCCTGACTTTC. Its translation is CASSLADRAVDSSGANVLTF.

The V gene is TRBV29-1, the J gene TRBJ2-2; TRBD1 matches 12 bases. Trimming removed 3 bases from V and 4 bases from J; junction bases left unmatched: 3. Germline loops: CDR1 SQVTM, CDR2 ANQGSEA. The CDR3 loop spans 15 amino acids. The CDR3 DNA is TGCAGCGTTGAGGGACAGGGGGCCGGCACCGGGGAGCTGTTTTTT. This gives the protein CSVEGQGAGTGELFF.

The chain recombines TRBV28 with TRBJ1-1, with TRBD1 matching 8 bases. This CDR3 comprises 17 residues. The V segment lost 6 bases and the J segment 0 bases; nucleotides outside the gene matches: 12. The germline V gene encodes CDR1 MDHEN and CDR2 SYDVKM. The CDR3 region is CASSPRQGRVVNTEAFF. CDR3 sequence (DNA): TGTGCCAGCAGCCCGAGACAGGGGCGGGTGGTGAACACTGAAGCTTTCTTT.

The CDR3 sequence: CASSLGQIPYGYTF. For the CDR3, the DNA is TGTGCCAGCAGTCTAGGACAGATTCCCTATGGCTACACCTTC. This chain joins TRBV28 and TRBJ1-2, with D possibly being TRBD1 (6 bases). Between the trimmed V and J ends, which lost 5 bases and 4 bases, there was a span of 14 bases. This CDR3 spans 14 amino acids. Looked up from germline, CDR1 is MDHEN and CDR2 is SYDVKM.

The chain is built from TRBV7-9 and TRBJ2-7; 9 nucleotides agree with TRBD1. The CDR3 spans 13 residues. Germline lookup yields CDR1 SEHNR and CDR2 FQNEAQ (reference sequence). V was pared by 1 base and J by 9 bases, with 4 bases of the junction left unmatched. The CDR3 DNA sequence: TGTGCCAGCAGCTTAGTGGGACAGGGCTGGCAGTACTTC. This encodes CASSLVGQGWQYF. The variable domain in full, completed from reference TRBV7-9 and TRBJ2-7, reads DTGVSQNPRHKITKRGQNVTFRCDPISEHNRLYWYRQTLGQGPEFLTYFQNEAQLEKSRLLSDRFSAERPKGSFSTLEIQRTEQGDSAMYLCASSLVGQGWQYFGPGTRLTVT.

The rearrangement uses TRBV10-3 and TRBJ2-2, with D tentatively TRBD2 (5 bases). Trimming cost V 7 bases and J 7 bases, with 22 bases left between them. Germline assignment: CDR1 ENHRY and CDR2 SYGVKD. This CDR3 contains 16 residues. The CDR3 DNA reads TGTGCCATCACTCCCAGCCAAGTCGGCGGGCGCGGGGAGCTGTTTTTT. It codes for CAITPSQVGGRGELFF.

This clone was picked up a small number of times. This chain connects TRBV6-1 to TRBJ1-5; TRBD1 agrees at 7 bases. Trimming removed 0 bases from V and 1 base from J; junction bases left unmatched: 9. This CDR3 is 18 amino acids long. Germline V gene lookup returns CDR1 MNHNS and CDR2 SASEGT. CDR3 region: CASSEAPRQGLSNQPQHF. DNA for the CDR3: TGTGCCAGCAGTGAAGCGCCTCGACAGGGATTAAGCAATCAGCCCCAGCATTTT.

The V gene is TRBV7-3, the J gene TRBJ1-5, with TRBD1 as a possible D gene (5 bases). Trimming shortened V by 2 bases and J by 1 base, and 21 bases separated the two germline ends. This CDR3 is built from 19 residues. Germline lookup yields CDR1 SGHTA and CDR2 FQGTGA. The DNA of the CDR3 is TGTGCCAGCAGCTTAGGCCCTTGGGGGGGGAGTGGGAGCAATCAGCCCCAGCATTTT. Its protein product is CASSLGPWGGSGSNQPQHF.

This clone was seen a single time. This sequence joins TRBV28 and TRBJ1-1; D is undetermined. CDR1 and CDR2 from the germline V gene are MDHEN and SYDVKM. The CDR3 runs 11 residues. V gave up 3 bases and J gave up 4 bases, with 3 bases separating them. The CDR3 sequence is CASSFVTEAFF. DNA for the CDR3: TGTGCCAGCAGTTTCGTCACTGAAGCTTTCTTT.

The genes are TRBV5-6 and TRBJ2-1, with D maybe TRBD2 (5 bases). This CDR3 has 15 residues. Germline CDR1 and CDR2: SGHDT and YYEEEE. Deletions cut 4 bases from V and 0 bases from J, with 11 bases between. This chain's CDR3 is CASSPGFTSYNEQFF. CDR3 DNA: TGTGCCAGCAGCCCGGGGTTTACCTCCTACAATGAGCAGTTCTTC.